The 31 T cell receptor beta chains below were found in one sample sequenced in a study of T-cell reconstitution after alpha-beta-depleted transplantation in children. Preparing the TCRbeta library involved the use of unique molecular identifiers. TCRdb itself ran the PCR reads through MiXCR, one entry per CDR3 protein. The sample has 200,000 to 300,000 distinct CDR3 sequences, about 25% seen once; the top ten hold over 2.5%. Sequences were derived from PBMCs, sampled before TCRalphabeta/CD19-depleted stem cell transplant. The receptors originated from a girl aged 2 to 10 with Fanconi anemia, due to receive a stem cell transplant.

This clonotype was picked up a small number of times. The genes are TRBV4-2 and TRBJ2-1; 8 bases agree with TRBD2. This CDR3 spans 15 amino acids. Per the germline V gene, CDR1 is LGHNA and CDR2 is YNFKEQ. Trimming removed 0 bases from V and 14 bases from J; junction bases left unmatched: 12. The CDR3 DNA follows: TGTGCCAGCAGCCAAGATGATCGGACTAGCCGGGGGGAGTTCTTC. Amino acids: CASSQDDRTSRGEFF.

The V call is TRBV11-2, the J call TRBJ2-1, with D possibly being TRBD1 or TRBD2 (5 bases each). Germline V gene sequence: CDR1 SGHAT, CDR2 FQNNGV. The CDR3 length is 16 residues. Between the trimmed V and J ends, which lost 11 bases and 4 bases, there was a span of 24 bases. This chain's CDR3 is CALRGTGPNRYNEQFF. In DNA form, the CDR3 reads TGTGCCCTAAGGGGCACGGGACCAAACCGATACAATGAGCAGTTCTTC.

This clonotype was seen only a few times. V usage is TRBV11-2 and J usage is TRBJ2-3, with 8 bases fitting TRBD2. Germline loops: CDR1 SGHAT, CDR2 FQNNGV. The CDR3 spans 15 residues. The trim removed 7 bases at V and 3 bases at J, leaving 9 bases unmatched. The CDR3 sequence: CASNREGLATDTQYF. The CDR3, as DNA: TGTGCCAGCAACCGGGAGGGACTCGCTACAGATACGCAGTATTTT.

This clonotype was found many times. This sequence joins TRBV6-5 and TRBJ1-4, with a weak D call TRBD1 (5 bases). The germline V gene encodes CDR1 MNHEY and CDR2 SVGAGI. The CDR3 is 14 amino acids. Trimming stripped 2 bases from V and 5 bases from J, with 9 bases between. CDR3 sequence reads: CASSYGQGNEKLFF. DNA for the CDR3: TGTGCCAGCAGTTACGGGCAGGGAAATGAAAAACTGTTTTTT.

The chain combines TRBV7-9 with TRBJ2-7; 13 bases fit TRBD2. The CDR3 spans 17 residues. The V segment lost 1 base and the J segment 3 bases; nucleotides outside the gene matches: 6. CDR1 SEHNR and CDR2 FQNEAQ come from the germline V gene (reference sequence). In nucleotides, the CDR3 is TGTGCCAGCAGCTTAGGCGGGACTAGCGGGACCAACTACGAGCAGTACTTC. It encodes CASSLGGTSGTNYEQYF.

This clonotype was picked up a small number of times. The CDR3 sequence is CASSQVPGRGDTQYF. The CDR3 DNA is TGTGCCAGCAGCCAAGTACCGGGCAGAGGAGATACGCAGTATTTT. The chain recombines TRBV4-2 with TRBJ2-3; D is uncertain. Germline CDR1 reads LGHNA; CDR2 reads YNFKEQ. Trimming stripped 1 base from V and 5 bases from J, with 13 bases between. The CDR3 loop spans 15 amino acids.

This chain joins TRBV12-3 or TRBV12-4 and TRBJ2-1; 7 nucleotides agree with TRBD2. This CDR3 is built from 12 residues. V was clipped by 5 bases and J by 13 bases; unmatched bases: 8. CDR3 sequence (DNA): TGTGCCAGCAGTCTCCAGACTAGCTTTCAGTTCTTC. Protein sequence: CASSLQTSFQFF.

This clonotype was detected only a few times. The gene calls are TRBV27 and TRBJ2-3; D remains unclear. The CDR3 is made up of 11 amino acids. Germline V gives CDR1 MNHEY, CDR2 SMNVEV (reference sequence). The V gene lost 3 bases and the J gene lost 10 bases, with 8 bases spanning the gap. The CDR3 DNA is TGTGCCAGCAGTTTTGGGTTGGCGCAGTATTTT. It codes for CASSFGLAQYF.

The gene calls are TRBV28 and TRBJ1-2; D remains ambiguous. The CDR3 has 14 residues. Trimming took off 5 bases at V and 5 bases at J, with 15 bases between the two ends. Looked up from germline, CDR1 is MDHEN and CDR2 is SYDVKM. This CDR3 reads CASSPAMGWYGYTF. CDR3 in DNA: TGTGCCAGCAGTCCCGCAATGGGGTGGTATGGCTACACCTTC.

This chain links TRBV6-2 or TRBV6-3 with TRBJ2-5; a weak D match, TRBD1 (5 bases). Deletions cut 5 bases from V and 5 bases from J, with 15 bases between. In germline, CDR1 is MNHEY, CDR2 SVGEGT. The CDR3 sequence is 14 residues long. CDR3 DNA: TGTGCCAGCAGTAAGGCTGGGGCGAAGGAGACCCAGTACTTC. Its protein is CASSKAGAKETQYF.

This clonotype was seen a single time. CDR3 residues: CASRQDRPYEQYF. The CDR3 DNA reads TGTGCCAGCAGGCAAGACCGACCCTACGAGCAGTACTTC. The chain has TRBV7-2 and TRBJ2-7; D unresolved. The CDR3 has 13 residues. CDR1 and CDR2 from the germline V gene are SGHTA and FQGNSA. V was cut by 6 bases and J by 2 bases, with 11 bases left in between.

This clonotype was observed a few times. CDR3 loop: CASSLGLAAGETQYF. The CDR3, as DNA: TGTGCCAGCAGCTTGGGACTAGCGGCAGGGGAGACCCAGTACTTC. The J gene is TRBJ2-5, the V gene TRBV7-9; 11 nucleotides line up with TRBD2. Germline-derived CDR1 and CDR2 are SEHNR and FQNEAQ (reference sequence). The CDR3 totals 15 residues. V shed 3 bases and J 5 bases; nucleotides not matched to a gene: 5. Combining the CDR3 with reference TRBV7-9 and TRBJ2-5 gives the whole variable domain DTGVSQNPRHKITKRGQNVTFRCDPISEHNRLYWYRQTLGQGPEFLTYFQNEAQLEKSRLLSDRFSAERPKGSFSTLEIQRTEQGDSAMYLCASSLGLAAGETQYFGPGTRLLVL.

The chain joins TRBV6-6 to TRBJ2-1; no reliable D call. From germline, CDR1 is MNHNY and CDR2 SVGAGI (reference sequence). The CDR3 covers 12 residues. V was clipped by 6 bases and J by 7 bases, with 10 bases between them. The CDR3 region has the DNA TGTGCCAGCAGCATAAATAGGAATGAGCAGTTCTTC. This gives the protein CASSINRNEQFF.

The gene calls are TRBV5-1 and TRBJ2-3; 15 bases match TRBD2. CDR3 length: 18 amino acids. V lost 3 bases and J lost 0; bases outside the gene matches: 5. From germline, CDR1 is SGHRS and CDR2 YFSETQ. The CDR3 here is CASSSGLAGGLSTDTQYF. CDR3 bases: TGCGCCAGCAGCTCGGGACTAGCGGGGGGCCTGAGCACAGATACGCAGTATTTT.

On this clonotype: The CDR3 end shows no conserved phenylalanine or tryptophan, and so a read error is likely. The chain couples TRBV28 to TRBJ2-7; weak D call: TRBD1 (5 bases). CDR1 and CDR2 (germline): MDHEN, SYDVKM. This CDR3 spans 13 amino acids. Trimming took 4 bases from V and 5 from J, leaving 12 bases between them. The DNA for the CDR3 is TGTGCCAGCAGTTCAGGCCCCAGGGACGAGCAGTACTTG. Amino acid sequence: CASSSGPRDEQYL.

This clonotype was observed a handful of times. The chain carries TRBV13 and TRBJ1-5, with no clear D. CDR3 length: 12 residues. Germline CDR1 is PRHDT and CDR2 is FYEKMQ (reference sequence). V shed 4 bases and J shed 3 bases, with 4 bases lying between them. The CDR3 bases are TGTGCCAGCAGCTGGGCCAATCAGCCCCAGCATTTT. Encoded protein: CASSWANQPQHF.

This clonotype was recorded a few times. The chain joins TRBV18 to TRBJ2-3; the match to TRBD2 covers 9 bases. Germline CDR1 reads KGHSH; CDR2 reads LQKENI. With V trimmed by 3 bases and J by 2 bases, 3 bases remained unmatched. CDR3 length equals 15 residues. The CDR3, as DNA: TGTGCCAGCTCACCGACTAGCGGATTCACAGATACGCAGTATTTT. This codes for CASSPTSGFTDTQYF.

CDR3 in DNA: TGCGCCAGCAGCTTGGGAGTTACTAGCGGGGGACCAGATACGCAGTATTTT. Encoded protein: CASSLGVTSGGPDTQYF. The chain is built from TRBV5-1 and TRBJ2-3; the match to TRBD2 covers 11 bases. Trimming took 0 bases from V and 4 from J; bases not matched to a gene: 7. The CDR3 sequence is 17 residues long. Germline loops: CDR1 SGHRS, CDR2 YFSETQ. The full variable domain, its missing parts supplied by reference TRBV5-1 and TRBJ2-3, is KAGVTQTPRYLIKTRGQQVTLSCSPISGHRSVSWYQQTPGQGLQFLFEYFSETQRNKGNFPGRFSGRQFSNSRSEMNVSTLELGDSALYLCASSLGVTSGGPDTQYFGPGTRLTVL.

This clonotype was observed many times. The chain employs TRBV12-3 or TRBV12-4 and TRBJ1-2, with TRBD1 matching over 7 bases. The junction had 6 bases not matched to a gene; V was cut back by 5 bases and J by 3 bases. The CDR3 totals 14 residues. The CDR3 sequence is CASSPTGEDYGYTF. The CDR3 nucleotides are TGTGCCAGCAGTCCTACAGGGGAGGACTATGGCTACACCTTC.

This clonotype was counted a single time. The rearrangement links TRBV2 to TRBJ2-5, with D perhaps matching TRBD1 (6 bases). Deletions cut 4 bases from V and 6 bases from J, with 15 bases between. The CDR3 totals 14 residues. Germline V CDR1 and CDR2: SNHLY, FYNNEI. CDR3 protein: CASSGTASVKTQYF. CDR3 DNA: TGTGCCAGCAGTGGGACAGCCAGTGTGAAGACCCAGTACTTC.

In this sample, this clonotype turned up many times. The V and J genes are TRBV20-1 and TRBJ2-4, with 7 bases aligning to TRBD2. The CDR3 has 13 residues. CDR1 and CDR2 (germline): DFQATT, SNEGSKA (reference sequence). J lost 7 bases, V lost 0 bases, and 3 bases had no gene match. DNA of the CDR3: TGCAGTGCTAGAGATTGGGGGGGGAACATTCAGTACTTC. Translating it yields CSARDWGGNIQYF.

The chain recombines TRBV10-2 with TRBJ2-3, with 8 bases aligning to TRBD1. There are 15 residues in the CDR3. J was trimmed by 4 bases and V by 5 bases; bases with no gene match: 8. Germline V gives CDR1 WSHSY, CDR2 SAAADI. Here the CDR3 reads CASSTAGGGADTQYF. The CDR3 DNA is TGCGCCAGCAGTACGGCAGGGGGCGGCGCAGATACGCAGTATTTT.

In its sample, this clonotype was seen a few times. The chain recombines TRBV5-1 with TRBJ2-1, with D possibly TRBD2 on 6 matching bases. Germline lookup yields CDR1 SGHRS and CDR2 YFSETQ. The V end was cut by 3 bases, the J end by 2 bases, with 12 bases between. The CDR3 has 15 residues. CDR3 protein: CASSSSSGAYNEQFF. As DNA, the CDR3 is TGCGCCAGCAGCTCATCCTCGGGGGCCTACAATGAGCAGTTCTTC.

This clonotype came up many times. This chain joins TRBV20-1 and TRBJ2-3; possible D gene TRBD2, 5 bases. The CDR3 has 13 amino acids. The germline V and J ends were trimmed by 6 bases and 4 bases, with 14 bases remaining between them. Germline loops: CDR1 DFQATT, CDR2 SNEGSKA (reference sequence). This CDR3 is CSASWLAADTQYF. DNA for the CDR3: TGCAGTGCCAGCTGGCTAGCAGCAGATACGCAGTATTTT.

This clonotype has a single count. One junction end disagrees with the germline gene, perhaps due to a read error. The chain links TRBV7-9 to TRBJ2-5; D is unclear. The CDR3 is made up of 14 amino acids. Germline-derived CDR1 and CDR2 are SEHNR and FQNEAQ (reference sequence). CDR3: CASRLGVFQETQYF. The CDR3 DNA is TGTGCCAGCAGGTTAGGTGTCTTCCAAGAGACCCAGTACTTC. Looking up the rest from reference TRBV7-9 and TRBJ2-5 gives the full variable domain: DTGVSQNPRHKITKRGQNVTFRCDPISEHNRLYWYRQTLGQGPEFLTYFQNEAQLEKSRLLSDRFSAERPKGSFSTLEIQRTEQGDSAMYLCASRLGVFQETQYFGPGTRLLVL.

Turning to this clonotype: This clone may be a read error of a much larger clone one base away. Since no conserved phenylalanine or tryptophan closes the CDR3, a read error is the likely cause. The chain uses TRBV28 and TRBJ1-1; D remains unclear. The CDR3 loop spans 15 amino acids. Germline V gene sequence: CDR1 MDHEN, CDR2 SYDVKM. V lost 5 bases and J lost 0, with 13 bases in between. The CDR3 sequence is CASSPPVGMNTEAFY. CDR3 DNA sequence: TGTGCCAGCAGTCCCCCGGTGGGTATGAACACTGAAGCTTTCTAT.

This clonotype was picked up many times. The chain carries TRBV29-1 and TRBJ2-1, with D possibly matching TRBD2 (5 bases). The V end was cut by 6 bases, the J end by 12 bases, with 24 bases between. The CDR3 length is 14 residues. CDR1 is SQVTM and CDR2 is ANQGSEA in the germline V gene. The CDR3 protein is CSVFYRGDPRGQFF. The CDR3 DNA reads as TGCAGCGTCTTTTACCGGGGAGACCCCCGCGGGCAGTTCTTC.

The V call is TRBV5-1, the J call TRBJ2-1; D gene ambiguous. The CDR3 covers 15 residues. Per the germline V gene, CDR1 is SGHRS and CDR2 is YFSETQ. V lost 1 base and J lost 5, with 13 bases in between. The CDR3 bases are TGCGCCAGCAGCTTGCGTGTGGGTGGAGACAATGAGCAGTTCTTC. This encodes CASSLRVGGDNEQFF. Full variable domain (missing parts from reference TRBV5-1 and TRBJ2-1): KAGVTQTPRYLIKTRGQQVTLSCSPISGHRSVSWYQQTPGQGLQFLFEYFSETQRNKGNFPGRFSGRQFSNSRSEMNVSTLELGDSALYLCASSLRVGGDNEQFFGPGTRLTVL.

This chain joins TRBV20-1 and TRBJ2-4; no firm D call. This CDR3 spans 15 amino acids. V lost 1 base to trimming and J lost 1 base, with 11 bases between them. Per the germline V gene, CDR1 is DFQATT and CDR2 is SNEGSKA (reference sequence). The CDR3 protein is CSARAAPWAKNIQYF. CDR3 nucleotides: TGCAGTGCTAGAGCGGCACCTTGGGCCAAAAACATTCAGTACTTC.

The V gene is TRBV20-1, the J gene TRBJ2-5; TRBD2 matches 9 bases. The CDR3 runs to 14 residues. V trimming: 5 bases; J trimming: 1 base; junction bases outside the gene matches: 5. Germline V lookup: CDR1 DFQATT, CDR2 SNEGSKA (reference sequence). The CDR3 reads CSAGTSLLQETQYF. CDR3 DNA: TGCAGTGCTGGGACTAGCTTACTCCAAGAGACCCAGTACTTC.

This clonotype was recorded a few times. V usage is TRBV5-1 and J usage is TRBJ1-3; 8 nucleotides line up with TRBD1. The CDR3 runs to 18 residues. J gave up 1 base and V 1 base, and 10 bases lay outside the gene matches. CDR1 and CDR2 (germline): SGHRS, YFSETQ. The CDR3 sequence is CASSLNTRGLGSGNTIYF. CDR3 nucleotide sequence: TGCGCCAGCAGCTTGAATACCAGGGGGCTAGGGTCTGGAAACACCATATATTTT.